Presented here are 26 T cell receptor beta chains from one specimen sequenced in a study of shared clonotypes between healthy human individuals. Method: immunoSEQ multiplex PCR; TCRdb's copy keeps in-frame clones and lacks some. Of more than 2 million clones in the sample, under 97% were seen once. Sequenced material: naive CD4+ T cells sorted from blood. The sample's subset: CD45RA+ positively selected. All receptors derive from a young man in good health.

V is TRBV28 and J is TRBJ2-1; no clear D gene. V was trimmed by 4 bases and J by 3 bases, leaving 10 bases between them. Germline values: CDR1 MDHEN, CDR2 SYDVKM. This CDR3 comprises 14 residues. The DNA of the CDR3 is TGTGCCAGCAGTTCCAACGGGTACTACAATGAGCAGTTCTTC. Its protein product is CASSSNGYYNEQFF.

The V gene is TRBV5-1, the J gene TRBJ2-3; TRBD2 matches 12 bases. The germline gives CDR1 SGHRS, CDR2 YFSETQ. V lost 1 base and J lost 6; bases outside the gene matches: 6. CDR3 size: 16 residues. The CDR3 bases are TGCGCCAGCAGCTTGCGGGCTAGCGGGAGGGAGGATACGCAGTATTTT. It is translated as CASSLRASGREDTQYF.

The CDR3 region is CASSIEATGSSYEQYF. Written as DNA, the CDR3 is TGTGCCAGTAGTATAGAGGCTACGGGGAGCTCCTACGAGCAGTACTTC. The chain recombines TRBV19 with TRBJ2-7, with D perhaps TRBD2 (5 bases). The CDR3 runs to 16 residues. Trimming stripped 0 bases from V and 0 bases from J, with 12 bases between. The germline V gene has CDR1 LNHDA and CDR2 SQIVND (reference sequence). Full variable domain (missing parts from reference TRBV19 and TRBJ2-7): DGGITQSPKYLFRKEGQNVTLSCEQNLNHDAMYWYRQDPGQGLRLIYYSQIVNDFQKGDIAEGYSVSREKKESFPLTVTSAQKNPTAFYLCASSIEATGSSYEQYFGPGTRLTVT.

This chain connects TRBV28 to TRBJ1-2, with D perhaps TRBD1 (6 bases). The V end was cut by 5 bases, the J end by 7 bases, with 11 bases between. The germline CDR1 and CDR2 sequences are MDHEN and SYDVKM. The CDR3 extends over 12 amino acids. CDR3 bases: TGTGCCAGCAGTCCCCCAGGGGTTGGCTACACCTTC. Translation gives CASSPPGVGYTF.

The chain has TRBV19 and TRBJ1-5; D unresolved. V gave up 5 bases and J gave up 4 bases, with 15 bases separating them. The CDR3 is 15 amino acids. Per the germline V gene, CDR1 is LNHDA and CDR2 is SQIVND (reference sequence). DNA of the CDR3: TGTGCCAGTAGTCGACCTCGGACCGAAAATCAGCCCCAGCATTTT. Its translation: CASSRPRTENQPQHF.

This clone has more than one count but fewer than ten. The chain has TRBV10-3 and TRBJ1-1, with D perhaps matching TRBD1 (5 bases). Germline CDR1 and CDR2: ENHRY and SYGVKD. The CDR3 has 12 residues. V was clipped by 4 bases and J by 10 bases, with 13 bases between them. CDR3 sequence reads: CAISGDPSTAFF. The CDR3 DNA reads as TGTGCCATCAGTGGGGACCCATCCACAGCTTTCTTT.

The chain combines TRBV6-5 with TRBJ1-1; TRBD1 agrees at 8 bases. J was trimmed by 1 base and V by 7 bases; bases with no gene match: 5. CDR3 length equals 14 residues. Germline CDR1 is MNHEY and CDR2 is SVGAGI. CDR3 in DNA: TGTGCCAGCACCATACAGGGGGGGAACACTGAAGCTTTCTTT. It yields the protein CASTIQGGNTEAFF.

The rearrangement links TRBV15 to TRBJ2-5, with TRBD2 identical over 8 bases. CDR1 is LNHNV, CDR2 YYDKDF, per germline (reference sequence). V dropped 2 bases and J dropped 3; count of bases not matched to a gene: 5. The CDR3 runs 15 residues. CDR3 DNA sequence: TGTGCCACCAGCAGATCGGGACTAGGGGAAGAGACCCAGTACTTC. It yields the protein CATSRSGLGEETQYF.

V is TRBV19 and J is TRBJ1-2, with a weak D call TRBD1 (6 bases). CDR3 length: 13 residues. Trimming removed 5 bases at V and 8 bases at J, with 15 bases between. Germline CDR1 is LNHDA and CDR2 is SQIVND (reference sequence). CDR3 nucleotides: TGTGCCAGTAGTCAACCGGGACAAGGGGGCTACACCTTC. It codes for CASSQPGQGGYTF.

The V gene is TRBV25-1, the J gene TRBJ2-1, with TRBD1 as a possible D gene (6 bases). The germline V and J ends were trimmed by 1 base and 9 bases, with 16 bases remaining between them. This CDR3 comprises 15 residues. The germline V gene encodes CDR1 MGHDK and CDR2 SYGVNS. DNA of the CDR3: TGTGCCAGCAGTGAATTGGGACACATTTTAAGTGAGCAGTTCTTC. Protein product: CASSELGHILSEQFF.

Concerning this clone: Other DNA sequences from this sample encode an identical CDR3 as well. V usage is TRBV5-4 and J usage is TRBJ2-2, with no clear D. Germline CDR1 SGHNT, CDR2 YYREEE (reference sequence). The CDR3 spans 15 residues. V dropped 0 bases and J dropped 0 bases, with 6 bases sitting between them. CDR3 loop: CASSLGPSNTGELFF. The CDR3 region has the DNA TGTGCCAGCAGCTTGGGGCCATCGAACACCGGGGAGCTGTTTTTT.

The V call is TRBV5-1, the J call TRBJ1-1, with D unclear. This CDR3 has 14 amino acids. Trimming removed 2 bases from V and 5 bases from J, with 13 bases in between. Germline V CDR1 and CDR2: SGHRS, YFSETQ. The CDR3 region is CASSFDGVGTEAFF. In DNA, the CDR3 is TGCGCCAGCAGCTTCGACGGGGTGGGGACTGAAGCTTTCTTT.

About this clone: At the DNA level, this CDR3 is encoded by other sequences in the same sample as well. The chain is built from TRBV18 and TRBJ1-2; D unclear. Trimming took off 6 bases at V and 3 bases at J, with 5 bases between the two ends. CDR3 length equals 11 residues. Germline CDR1 KGHSH, CDR2 LQKENI. CDR3 in DNA: TGTGCCAGCTCCGGGGACTATGGCTACACCTTC. Its translation: CASSGDYGYTF.

The chain joins TRBV28 to TRBJ1-6, with 11 nucleotides matching TRBD1. The CDR3 has 16 residues. Losses at the gene ends were 8 bases for V and 1 base for J; bases not matched to a gene: 4. Germline V lookup: CDR1 MDHEN, CDR2 SYDVKM. The CDR3 bases are TGTGCCAGCGGACAGGGGGCGCGGTCCTATAATTCACCCCTCCACTTT. Amino acids: CASGQGARSYNSPLHF.

The V and J genes are TRBV7-9 and TRBJ2-1; TRBD1 aligns across 10 bases. V shed 4 bases, J shed 7 bases, and the junction held 4 bases outside the gene matches. The V gene's germline CDR1 is SEHNR and CDR2 FQNEAQ (reference sequence). The CDR3 is 14 residues long. For the CDR3, the DNA is TGTGCCAGCAGCTGGGAGGGACAGGGGAATGAGCAGTTCTTC. This codes for CASSWEGQGNEQFF.

The rearrangement uses TRBV5-4 and TRBJ2-7; weak D call: TRBD1 (6 bases). Per the germline V gene, CDR1 is SGHNT and CDR2 is YYREEE (reference sequence). The CDR3 runs 14 residues. V gave up 3 bases and J gave up 0 bases, with 10 bases separating them. CDR3 sequence (DNA): TGTGCCAGCAGCTCCCCAGGGGACTCCTACGAGCAGTACTTC. Its translation is CASSSPGDSYEQYF.

This chain uses TRBV28 with TRBJ2-3; 7 positions agree with TRBD2. CDR3 length: 16 residues. CDR1 is MDHEN, CDR2 SYDVKM, per germline. Trimming at V came to 3 bases and at J to 1 base, leaving 7 bases not matched to a gene. CDR3 amino acids: CASSFVRGVRTDTQYF. In DNA form, the CDR3 reads TGTGCCAGCAGTTTCGTACGGGGGGTACGCACAGATACGCAGTATTTT.

CDR3 nucleotides: TGTGCCAGCAGCCCCCAGGGACATGTCACCGGGGAGCTGTTTTTT. Translated: CASSPQGHVTGELFF. The chain joins TRBV7-3 to TRBJ2-2, with D possibly matching TRBD1 (6 bases). Germline loops: CDR1 SGHTA, CDR2 FQGTGA. Trimming pared 5 bases from V and 4 bases from J, leaving 14 bases between. There are 15 residues in the CDR3.

There are a few counts of this clone. V is TRBV6-6 and J is TRBJ1-3, with D possibly matching TRBD1 (5 bases). The CDR3 is made up of 14 amino acids. Trimming stripped 5 bases from V and 3 bases from J, with 11 bases between. CDR1 and CDR2 (germline): MNHNY, SVGAGI (reference sequence). The CDR3: CASSPLRVGNTIYF. The CDR3 DNA reads TGTGCCAGCAGTCCCCTCAGGGTTGGAAACACCATATATTTT.

This rearrangement joins TRBV7-9 to TRBJ2-6; D uncertain. This CDR3 comprises 16 residues. Per the germline V gene, CDR1 is SEHNR and CDR2 is FQNEAQ (reference sequence). Trimming cost V 5 bases and J 0 bases, with 11 bases left between them. CDR3 sequence reads: CASSPTLSSGANVLTF. The CDR3 DNA is TGTGCCAGCAGCCCCACACTTTCCTCTGGGGCCAACGTCCTGACTTTC.

This chain joins TRBV18 and TRBJ1-2, with TRBD1 matching over 9 bases. The ends lost 3 bases at V and 8 bases at J; junction bases unmatched: 10. Germline CDR1 and CDR2: KGHSH and LQKENI. This CDR3 comprises 15 residues. The CDR3 region is CASSPRTGESGGYTF. The CDR3 DNA follows: TGTGCCAGCTCACCGAGGACAGGGGAGAGCGGCGGCTACACCTTC.

The V call is TRBV18, the J call TRBJ2-5, with 7 positions matching TRBD1. This CDR3 comprises 14 residues. V lost 5 bases and J lost 1; bases outside the gene matches: 4. Germline CDR1 reads KGHSH; CDR2 reads LQKENI. The CDR3 region has the DNA TGTGCCAGCTCAAAGGACAGGAGCCAAGAGACCCAGTACTTC. Protein product: CASSKDRSQETQYF.

The chain couples TRBV5-6 to TRBJ1-5; no clear D. CDR1 SGHDT and CDR2 YYEEEE come from the germline V gene. The CDR3 spans 17 residues. V dropped 1 base and J dropped 0 bases, with 14 bases sitting between them. The DNA for the CDR3 is TGTGCCAGCAGCTTGCGCGGTTCCGGGTATAGCAATCAGCCCCAGCATTTT. Its translation: CASSLRGSGYSNQPQHF.

The chain has TRBV7-2 and TRBJ1-3; D ambiguous. The V and J ends lost 1 base and 2 bases respectively, with 15 bases between them. CDR3 size: 17 residues. Germline V gene sequence: CDR1 SGHTA, CDR2 FQGNSA. CDR3 bases: TGTGCCAGCAGCTTAGAGGGTAACTTAGTGGCTGGAAACACCATATATTTT. Amino acids: CASSLEGNLVAGNTIYF.

The V and J genes are TRBV5-1 and TRBJ1-2; D ambiguous. CDR3 length: 12 amino acids. V was shortened by 1 base and J by 4 bases, with 5 bases between the two germline ends. CDR1 and CDR2 (germline): SGHRS, YFSETQ. The CDR3 spells CASSLNSYGYTF. CDR3 nucleotide sequence: TGCGCCAGCAGCTTGAATAGCTATGGCTACACCTTC.

For the CDR3, the DNA is TGTGCCAGCAGCGCAGGATACCTGGGACAGGGTAATTCACCCCTCCACTTT. Amino acid sequence: CASSAGYLGQGNSPLHF. V is TRBV9 and J is TRBJ1-6; 9 positions match TRBD1. The CDR3 is 17 amino acids. CDR1 and CDR2 (germline): SGDLS, YYNGEE. V lost 3 bases, J lost 6 bases, and 10 bases stayed unmatched.